This TCR beta chain was identified during a study of T cells in Graves' hyperthyroidism and ophthalmopathy. General study results and limits: Clonotypes that were expanded in thyroid above 0.001 mostly appeared in blood too.

This clonotype was counted at least ten times. Its specificity is unknown. Patients having uncontrolled infection, another autoimmune disease, pregnancy or lactation were not included. Amplification of TCR beta CDR3 regions was performed using RNA transcripts as template. With the HTBI primer set, the TCR CDR3 went through a first round of RT-PCR. TCRdb called the multiplex PCR reads again in MiXCR, with one record for every CDR3 protein. The sample has nearly 600,000 distinct CDR3 sequences; 14% are singletons. This CDR3 spans 14 amino acids. The trim removed 1 base at V and 4 bases at J, leaving 4 bases unmatched. Germline V CDR1 and CDR2: MNHEY, SMNVEV (reference sequence).

The source material was blood. The V call is TRBV27, the J call TRBJ2-7; 7 bases are shared with TRBD1. The receptor's source is a woman aged 18 to 35 with Graves' ophthalmopathy. CDR3 protein: CASSLYGTAYEQYF. DNA for the CDR3: TGTGCCAGCAGTTTATACGGGACAGCTTACGAGCAGTACTTC.